One sample yielded the 27 T cell receptor beta chains listed below, sequenced in a study of shared clonotypes between healthy human individuals. Produced via immunoSEQ multiplex PCR; TCRdb's table is partial and in-frame only. This table has about 2.1 million clones, approximately 94% appearing once. CD8 cells regarded as naive lacked CD45RO, were positively chosen for CCR7, and omitted terminally differentiated effector memory CD45RA+ cells. The specimen was naive CD8+ T cells from PBMCs. These receptors were collected from a man aged 18 to 29 in good health. Some clones in this sample may be carry-over from other donors' samples.

A few counts support this clone. Being one base from a much bigger clone, this may be a read error. The sample contains more than one DNA sequence encoding this CDR3. V and J are TRBV9 and TRBJ1-1; D is perhaps TRBD1 (5 bases). This CDR3 is 12 amino acids long. The germline V gene has CDR1 SGDLS and CDR2 YYNGEE. Trimming left V 4 bases short and J 3 bases short, with 7 bases between. In DNA, the CDR3 is TGTGCCAGCAGCTTGGGGGACACTGAAGCTTTCTTT. It yields the protein CASSLGDTEAFF.

The chain has TRBV28 and TRBJ2-3; a weak D match, TRBD1 (7 bases). Trimming removed 3 bases from V and 5 bases from J, with 30 bases in between. CDR3 size: 20 residues. The germline CDR1 and CDR2 sequences are MDHEN and SYDVKM. The CDR3 nucleotides are TGTGCCAGCAGTTTCCTAGACAGGGAGGATACCATCCTTGGGGGAGATACGCAGTATTTT. This translates into CASSFLDREDTILGGDTQYF.

The chain employs TRBV5-4 and TRBJ1-1; unclear D gene. V was shortened by 0 bases and J by 7 bases, with 13 bases between the two germline ends. CDR1 is SGHNT, CDR2 YYREEE, per germline (reference sequence). CDR3 length equals 14 residues. CDR3 sequence reads: CASSLVEKLDEAFF. The DNA for the CDR3 is TGTGCCAGCAGCTTGGTGGAAAAGTTAGATGAAGCTTTCTTT.

V usage is TRBV7-8 and J usage is TRBJ1-5; D remains unclear. The V gene's germline CDR1 is SGHVS and CDR2 FQNEAQ. V lost 1 base to trimming and J lost 2 bases, with 6 bases between them. The CDR3 has 14 amino acids. Here the CDR3 DNA reads TGTGCCAGCAGCTTAGACCAGGGCAATCAGCCCCAGCATTTT. Its translation: CASSLDQGNQPQHF.

V and J are TRBV30 and TRBJ1-2; D remains unclear. The CDR3 totals 15 residues. Per the germline V gene, CDR1 is GTSNPN and CDR2 is SVGIG (reference sequence). Trimming took 6 bases from V and 2 from J, leaving 19 bases between them. CDR3 loop: CACQVMWEKNYGYTF. The CDR3 bases are TGTGCCTGCCAGGTGATGTGGGAGAAGAACTATGGCTACACCTTC.

This chain uses TRBV29-1 with TRBJ1-1; TRBD1 agrees at 7 bases. CDR1 is SQVTM, CDR2 ANQGSEA, per germline. V lost 3 bases, J lost 1 base, and 11 bases stayed unmatched. This CDR3 is built from 16 residues. The CDR3 here is CSVDSGGRQGNTEAFF. CDR3 in DNA: TGCAGCGTTGACTCAGGTGGGAGACAGGGGAACACTGAAGCTTTCTTT.

This chain connects TRBV28 to TRBJ2-7; 8 nucleotides agree with TRBD1. CDR3 length: 15 residues. The V and J ends lost 3 bases and 6 bases, in that order; junction bases with no gene match: 10. The germline V gene has CDR1 MDHEN and CDR2 SYDVKM. The chain's CDR3 is CASSLSGQGRVEQYF. In nucleotides, the CDR3 is TGTGCCAGCAGTTTGTCCGGACAGGGAAGGGTCGAGCAGTACTTC.

This chain joins TRBV28 and TRBJ2-4; D not certain. This CDR3 is built from 14 residues. Germline CDR1 and CDR2: MDHEN and SYDVKM. V was pared by 2 bases and J by 9 bases, with 14 bases between. The CDR3 here is CASSLMWDLSIQYF. Written as DNA, the CDR3 is TGTGCCAGCAGTTTAATGTGGGATTTGAGCATTCAGTACTTC.

This chain joins TRBV30 and TRBJ2-7, with D perhaps given as TRBD1 or TRBD2 (6 bases each). From germline, CDR1 is GTSNPN and CDR2 SVGIG (reference sequence). Deletions cut 0 bases from V and 7 bases from J, with 10 bases between. The CDR3 sequence is 12 residues long. This CDR3 is CAWSVGGKEQYF. The CDR3, as DNA: TGTGCCTGGAGTGTAGGGGGGAAAGAGCAGTACTTC.

V gene TRBV7-9 combines with J gene TRBJ2-7, with 10 bases fitting TRBD2. Trimming at V came to 4 bases and at J to 2 bases, leaving 8 bases not matched to a gene. The CDR3 has 16 residues. Looked up from germline, CDR1 is SEHNR and CDR2 is FQNEAQ (reference sequence). The CDR3, as DNA: TGTGCCAGCAGCTCCACCCCTAGCGGGAGTGCCTACGAGCAGTACTTC. Amino acids: CASSSTPSGSAYEQYF.

The V gene is TRBV27, the J gene TRBJ2-3; tentatively, D is TRBD2 (6 bases). The CDR3 runs 15 residues. V was clipped by 2 bases and J by 3 bases, with 12 bases between them. Germline V gene lookup returns CDR1 MNHEY and CDR2 SMNVEV (reference sequence). The CDR3 here is CASSLQSRGTDTQYF. CDR3 nucleotides: TGTGCCAGCAGTTTACAGAGCCGGGGGACAGATACGCAGTATTTT.

The chain recombines TRBV25-1 with TRBJ2-1; the match to TRBD2 covers 7 bases. V shed 3 bases, J shed 9 bases, and the junction held 5 bases outside the gene matches. The germline V gene has CDR1 MGHDK and CDR2 SYGVNS. CDR3 size: 13 residues. The DNA for the CDR3 is TGTGCCAGCAGTGACGGACTAGTCGGTGAGCAGTTCTTC. This codes for CASSDGLVGEQFF.

This chain links TRBV7-9 with TRBJ2-7, with D tentatively TRBD1 (5 bases). V was shortened by 0 bases and J by 7 bases, with 13 bases between the two germline ends. CDR3 length: 14 residues. CDR1 and CDR2 from the germline V gene are SEHNR and FQNEAQ (reference sequence). This CDR3 reads CASSLALAQGEQYF. DNA of the CDR3: TGTGCCAGCAGCTTAGCCCTCGCTCAGGGAGAGCAGTACTTC.

The chain joins TRBV9 to TRBJ2-1, with TRBD2 matching 11 bases. The germline gives CDR1 SGDLS, CDR2 YYNGEE. The CDR3 extends over 16 amino acids. Unmatched junction bases numbered 4, after V lost 2 bases and J lost 3 bases. In DNA, the CDR3 is TGTGCCAGCAGCGTGGGTAGCGGGAGGGTCTACAATGAGCAGTTCTTC. It specifies CASSVGSGRVYNEQFF.

The rearrangement joins TRBV1 to TRBJ2-2; the table names TRBD2, a call not compared with the DNA. TRBV1 counts as a pseudogene. CDR3 length: 20 residues. In DNA, the CDR3 is TGCACCAGCTTTTTCCCTTGGGAGATAGCGGGAGGGCAGAACACCGGGGAGCTGTTTTTT. Residues: CTSFFPWEIAGGQNTGELFF.

The chain employs TRBV5-1 and TRBJ2-3, with 11 bases matching TRBD2. Trimming took 0 bases from V and 6 from J; bases not matched to a gene: 3. Germline CDR1 reads SGHRS; CDR2 reads YFSETQ. CDR3 size: 15 residues. The CDR3 nucleotides read TGCGCCAGCAGCTTGGGTTCTAGCGGGAGGGATACGCAGTATTTT. Translated, it gives CASSLGSSGRDTQYF.

The V and J genes are TRBV7-9 and TRBJ2-7; no clear D. Per the germline V gene, CDR1 is SEHNR and CDR2 is FQNEAQ (reference sequence). V lost 2 bases and J lost 3, with 8 bases in between. The CDR3 contains 13 residues. CDR3 DNA sequence: TGTGCCAGCAGCTTACCCCTTAACTACGAGCAGTACTTC. Translating gives CASSLPLNYEQYF. The whole variable domain, remainder taken from reference TRBV7-9 and TRBJ2-7, is DTGVSQNPRHKITKRGQNVTFRCDPISEHNRLYWYRQTLGQGPEFLTYFQNEAQLEKSRLLSDRFSAERPKGSFSTLEIQRTEQGDSAMYLCASSLPLNYEQYFGPGTRLTVT.

The chain couples TRBV5-4 to TRBJ2-3; D is unresolved. CDR1 and CDR2 from the germline V gene are SGHNT and YYREEE (reference sequence). The ends were cut back, 5 bases at V and 4 bases at J, with 17 bases in the middle. This CDR3 contains 15 residues. In nucleotides, the CDR3 is TGTGCCAGCAGTCCAGGAGACCTGCGACCAGATACGCAGTATTTT. It translates to CASSPGDLRPDTQYF. Full variable domain (rest looked up from reference TRBV5-4 and TRBJ2-3): ETGVTQSPTHLIKTRGQQVTLRCSSQSGHNTVSWYQQALGQGPQFIFQYYREEENGRGNFPPRFSGLQFPNYSSELNVNALELDDSALYLCASSPGDLRPDTQYFGPGTRLTVL.

The chain employs TRBV10-3 and TRBJ2-7; 10 bases line up with TRBD2. J gave up 2 bases and V 5 bases, and 6 bases lay outside the gene matches. Germline loops: CDR1 ENHRY, CDR2 SYGVKD. CDR3 length equals 15 residues. The CDR3, as DNA: TGTGCCATCAGTCCTAGCGGGAGCACGCCCTACGAGCAGTACTTC. This sequence encodes CAISPSGSTPYEQYF.

This clone was counted between two and nine times. This chain uses TRBV7-9 with TRBJ1-1; tentatively, D is TRBD1 (5 bases). The CDR3 consists of 14 residues. Germline assignment: CDR1 SEHNR and CDR2 FQNEAQ (reference sequence). The germline V and J ends were trimmed by 6 bases and 5 bases, with 16 bases remaining between them. DNA of the CDR3: TGTGCCAGCAGACCTGGACAATTAGGGACTGAAGCTTTCTTT. Amino acids: CASRPGQLGTEAFF.

The rearrangement links TRBV6-6 to TRBJ1-1; D is unclear. The CDR3 is made up of 15 amino acids. Trimming shortened V by 0 bases and J by 1 base, and 9 bases separated the two germline ends. Germline V gene lookup returns CDR1 MNHNY and CDR2 SVGAGI (reference sequence). For the CDR3, the DNA is TGTGCCAGCAGTTACTCGTTGTCTGAGAACACTGAAGCTTTCTTT. The encoded protein is CASSYSLSENTEAFF.

The V gene is TRBV28, the J gene TRBJ2-5, with a possible D match to TRBD1 (5 bases). Germline loops: CDR1 MDHEN, CDR2 SYDVKM. V was pared by 5 bases and J by 5 bases, with 15 bases between. The CDR3 sequence is 14 residues long. In DNA form, the CDR3 reads TGTGCCAGCAGTGTCAGGGTTTTTAGGGAGACCCAGTACTTC. Translation: CASSVRVFRETQYF. Filled out from reference TRBV28 and TRBJ2-5, the complete variable domain reads DVKVTQSSRYLVKRTGEKVFLECVQDMDHENMFWYRQDPGLGLRLIYFSYDVKMKEKGDIPEGYSVSREKKERFSLILESASTNQTSMYLCASSVRVFRETQYFGPGTRLLVL.

The sample holds one count of this clone. This rearrangement joins TRBV15 to TRBJ1-4, with unresolved D. The CDR3 is made up of 13 amino acids. Germline assignment: CDR1 LNHNV and CDR2 YYDKDF (reference sequence). V lost 4 bases and J 12 bases, leaving 15 bases between the germline ends. CDR3 DNA sequence: TGTGCCACCAGCACCCGACCGGCGGATCAACTGTTTTTT. Translating gives CATSTRPADQLFF.

The chain links TRBV5-6 to TRBJ2-3; D is ambiguous. This CDR3 region has 11 residues. V lost 1 base and J 8 bases, leaving 5 bases between the germline ends. Germline V CDR1 and CDR2: SGHDT, YYEEEE. CDR3 sequence: CASSLMGTQYF. The CDR3 DNA reads TGTGCCAGCAGCTTGATGGGTACGCAGTATTTT. Variable domain in full (rest from reference TRBV5-6 and TRBJ2-3): DAGVTQSPTHLIKTRGQQVTLRCSPKSGHDTVSWYQQALGQGPQFIFQYYEEEERQRGNFPDRFSGHQFPNYSSELNVNALLLGDSALYLCASSLMGTQYFGPGTRLTVL.

The V gene is TRBV18, the J gene TRBJ1-5; D may be TRBD1 (6 bases). The CDR3 sequence is 18 residues long. Trimming stripped 2 bases from V and 4 bases from J, with 21 bases between. CDR1 and CDR2 (germline): KGHSH, LQKENI. The CDR3, as DNA: TGTGCCAGCTCACCAAACGTGGTGATAGGACAGATGAATCAGCCCCAGCATTTT. Amino acids: CASSPNVVIGQMNQPQHF.

A remark on this clone: The identical CDR3 is also encoded by other nucleotide sequences in the sample. This chain connects TRBV10-3 to TRBJ2-7; no clear D gene. The CDR3 is 13 amino acids. Per germline, CDR1 ENHRY and CDR2 SYGVKD. Trimming took off 6 bases at V and 0 bases at J, with 9 bases between the two ends. CDR3 loop: CAIRDGSSYEQYF. The CDR3 DNA follows: TGTGCCATCAGAGATGGTAGCTCCTACGAGCAGTACTTC.

The V gene is TRBV5-6, the J gene TRBJ2-7; D is uncertain. Germline assignment: CDR1 SGHDT and CDR2 YYEEEE. V was trimmed by 3 bases and J by 4 bases, leaving 11 bases between them. The CDR3 has 13 residues. DNA for the CDR3: TGTGCCAGCAGCTCCCTCCCCGGGTACGAGCAGTACTTC. It is translated as CASSSLPGYEQYF.